The 25 T cell receptor beta chains presented below share a single source sample, sequenced in a study of CD8 T cells in ankylosing spondylitis. TCRdb re-derived calls from the 5' RACE reads in MiXCR, one entry per CDR3 protein. Of 40,000 or so distinct CDR3 sequences listed, about 3% are singletons. Sample: blood, either unsorted or a sorted T cell fraction (not recorded which). All receptors derive from a male donor with ankylosing spondylitis or in good health (not recorded which).

This clonotype was picked up many times. V is TRBV21-1 and J is TRBJ2-2; the D call TRBD2 from the table was never checked on the DNA. TRBV21-1 has pseudogene status. This CDR3 comprises 15 residues. The CDR3 bases are TGTGCCAGCAAACTAGCTCCTCTTCTCACCGGGGAGCTGTTTTTT. It specifies CASKLAPLLTGELFF.

This clonotype was counted at least ten times. This rearrangement joins TRBV9 to TRBJ2-1, with TRBD2 matching 8 bases. Losses at the gene ends were 4 bases for V and 9 bases for J; bases not matched to a gene: 12. This CDR3 spans 15 amino acids. Per germline, CDR1 SGDLS and CDR2 YYNGEE. CDR3 sequence reads: CASSQGSRGASEQFF. As DNA, the CDR3 is TGTGCCAGCAGCCAAGGCTCGCGGGGGGCCAGTGAGCAGTTCTTC.

This clonotype came up many times. This sequence joins TRBV9 and TRBJ2-7; 8 bases align to TRBD1. The CDR3 has 14 amino acids. V was clipped by 4 bases and J by 5 bases; unmatched bases: 8. Germline values: CDR1 SGDLS, CDR2 YYNGEE. The CDR3 nucleotides are TGTGCCAGCAGCCAGGGGGCGTTTTCTGACGAGCAGTACGTC. Amino acids: CASSQGAFSDEQYV.

This clonotype was recorded a few times. The chain joins TRBV9 to TRBJ1-1; D is perhaps TRBD1 (5 bases). CDR3 length: 14 residues. The germline V gene has CDR1 SGDLS and CDR2 YYNGEE. Trimming pared 3 bases from V and 2 bases from J, leaving 11 bases between. CDR3 bases: TGTGCCAGCAGCGGAGGAGGGGCAAACACTGAAGCTTTCTTT. As protein: CASSGGGANTEAFF.

This clonotype was counted at least ten times. This sequence joins TRBV9 and TRBJ2-5; D possibly corresponds to TRBD2 (7 bases). The V end was cut by 1 base, the J end by 4 bases, with 20 bases between. CDR1 is SGDLS and CDR2 is YYNGEE in the germline V gene. CDR3 size: 17 residues. The CDR3 loop is CASSVFGGPMDGETQYF. CDR3 sequence (DNA): TGTGCCAGCAGCGTATTCGGGGGGCCGATGGATGGAGAGACCCAGTACTTC.

This clonotype was counted ten times or more. The gene calls are TRBV9 and TRBJ2-2; D is possibly TRBD1 or TRBD2 (7 bases each). CDR3 length equals 16 residues. The V gene's germline CDR1 is SGDLS and CDR2 YYNGEE. V dropped 0 bases and J dropped 1 base, with 10 bases sitting between them. This CDR3 is CASSVAGGVNTGELFF. The CDR3 DNA reads TGTGCCAGCAGCGTAGCAGGGGGGGTGAACACCGGGGAGCTGTTTTTT.

This clonotype was observed at least ten times. This chain connects TRBV9 to TRBJ2-2; 8 bases align to TRBD2. Looked up from germline, CDR1 is SGDLS and CDR2 is YYNGEE. The length of the CDR3 is 16 residues. Unmatched junction bases numbered 6, after V lost 0 bases and J lost 5 bases. The CDR3: CASSVGGTSATGELFF. Written as DNA, the CDR3 is TGTGCCAGCAGCGTAGGGGGGACTAGTGCGACCGGGGAGCTGTTTTTT.

The sample holds many counts of this clonotype. The chain combines TRBV9 with TRBJ2-5, with a weak D call TRBD1 (6 bases). Trimming took off 3 bases at V and 2 bases at J, with 11 bases between the two ends. The V gene's germline CDR1 is SGDLS and CDR2 YYNGEE. CDR3 length: 14 amino acids. Written as DNA, the CDR3 is TGTGCCAGCAGCGCCCGACAGGAGCAAGAGACCCAGTACTTC. It specifies CASSARQEQETQYF.

This clonotype came up many times. The chain uses TRBV9 and TRBJ1-1; D is undetermined. CDR3 size: 16 residues. Trimming cost V 0 bases and J 1 base, with 13 bases left between them. CDR1 is SGDLS, CDR2 YYNGEE, per germline. CDR3 in DNA: TGTGCCAGCAGCGTAGTAGCCTCGGGAGGGAACACTGAAGCTTTCTTT. Its translation is CASSVVASGGNTEAFF.

The genes are TRBV9 and TRBJ2-3; 10 bases map to TRBD2. Germline V gives CDR1 SGDLS, CDR2 YYNGEE. This CDR3 is 17 amino acids long. V lost 0 bases to trimming and J lost 3 bases; unmatched junction nucleotides: 7. The CDR3 sequence is CASSVVGLAGVTDTQYF. CDR3 in DNA: TGTGCCAGCAGCGTAGTCGGGCTAGCGGGAGTTACAGATACGCAGTATTTT.

In this sample, this clonotype turned up many times. The chain combines TRBV9 with TRBJ1-6; 8 bases agree with TRBD1. This CDR3 has 15 amino acids. Germline CDR1 reads SGDLS; CDR2 reads YYNGEE. The ends lost 3 bases at V and 8 bases at J; junction bases unmatched: 7. For the CDR3, the DNA is TGTGCCAGCAGCGCGACAGGGGTTAGTCATTCACCCCTCCACTTT. Translated: CASSATGVSHSPLHF.

This clonotype was seen a few times. V gene TRBV11-3 combines with J gene TRBJ2-1, with 13 bases that match TRBD2. The V and J ends lost 1 base and 7 bases, in that order; junction bases with no gene match: 1. Germline lookup yields CDR1 SGHNT and CDR2 YENEEA. The CDR3 consists of 15 residues. The CDR3 spells CASSLVLAGGNEQFF. In nucleotides, the CDR3 is TGTGCCAGCAGCTTAGTACTAGCGGGAGGGAATGAGCAGTTCTTC. The variable domain in full, with the rest retrieved from reference TRBV11-3 and TRBJ2-1, is EAGVVQSPRYKIIEKKQPVAFWCNPISGHNTLYWYLQNLGQGPELLIRYENEEAVDDSQLPKDRFSAERLKGVDSTLKIQPAELGDSAVYLCASSLVLAGGNEQFFGPGTRLTVL.

This clonotype was seen repeatedly, ten times or more. The V gene is TRBV9, the J gene TRBJ2-5; TRBD2 is a possible D gene (6 bases). Germline V gene lookup returns CDR1 SGDLS and CDR2 YYNGEE. The V end was cut by 10 bases, the J end by 0 bases, with 13 bases between. CDR3 length: 13 amino acids. The DNA for the CDR3 is TGTGCCTCTGGCGGAGGGTACCAAGAGACCCAGTACTTC. This gives the protein CASGGGYQETQYF. The variable domain in full, completed from reference TRBV9 and TRBJ2-5, reads DSGVTQTPKHLITATGQRVTLRCSPRSGDLSVYWYQQSLDQGLQFLIQYYNGEERAKGNILERFSAQQFPDLHSELNLSSLELGDSALYFCASGGGYQETQYFGPGTRLLVL.

There are many counts of this clonotype. The chain uses TRBV9 and TRBJ2-1; TRBD2 matches 7 bases. V lost 3 bases to trimming and J lost 9 bases; unmatched junction nucleotides: 6. The CDR3 length is 13 residues. Germline V gene lookup returns CDR1 SGDLS and CDR2 YYNGEE. The CDR3 spells CASSASGGVEQFF. CDR3 coding DNA: TGTGCCAGCAGCGCCTCTGGGGGGGTTGAGCAGTTCTTC. The variable domain in full, completed from reference TRBV9 and TRBJ2-1, reads DSGVTQTPKHLITATGQRVTLRCSPRSGDLSVYWYQQSLDQGLQFLIQYYNGEERAKGNILERFSAQQFPDLHSELNLSSLELGDSALYFCASSASGGVEQFFGPGTRLTVL.

At least ten counts were recorded for this clonotype. V is TRBV9 and J is TRBJ1-1; the D is unclear. V was pared by 0 bases and J by 3 bases, with 9 bases between. Per germline, CDR1 SGDLS and CDR2 YYNGEE. The CDR3 runs 14 residues. CDR3 sequence (DNA): TGTGCCAGCAGCGTAGGTTCTTTGGACACTGAAGCTTTCTTT. This sequence encodes CASSVGSLDTEAFF.

This clonotype was counted only a few times. One base away lies a much larger clone, so this may be a sequencing read error. The rearrangement joins TRBV9 to TRBJ2-2, with D perhaps TRBD1 (6 bases). The CDR3 sequence is 14 residues long. From germline, CDR1 is SGDLS and CDR2 YYNGEE. With 4 bases removed from V and 1 base from J, the gap between germline ends came to 8 bases. CDR3 in DNA: TGTGCCAGCAGCCTAGGGGGGAACACCGGGGAGCTGTTTTTT. It translates to CASSLGGNTGELFF.

Ten or more counts support this clonotype. This chain uses TRBV9 with TRBJ1-6; unclear D gene. There are 14 residues in the CDR3. The ends were cut back, 0 bases at V and 3 bases at J, with 4 bases in the middle. Germline loops: CDR1 SGDLS, CDR2 YYNGEE. CDR3 sequence: CASSVGVYNSPLHF. The CDR3 DNA sequence: TGTGCCAGCAGCGTAGGAGTCTATAATTCACCCCTCCACTTT.

This clonotype showed up many times. This chain links TRBV9 with TRBJ1-3; D remains unclear. The CDR3 sequence is 14 residues long. Per germline, CDR1 SGDLS and CDR2 YYNGEE. Deletions cut 4 bases from V and 1 base from J, with 9 bases between. For the CDR3, the DNA is TGTGCCAGCAGCCCCCTTTTGTCTGGAAACACCATATATTTT. Residues: CASSPLLSGNTIYF.

This clonotype occurred many times. The chain links TRBV9 to TRBJ2-3; 14 bases align to TRBD2. This CDR3 contains 16 residues. Germline loops: CDR1 SGDLS, CDR2 YYNGEE. V shed 0 bases and J 5 bases; nucleotides not matched to a gene: 2. Here the CDR3 DNA reads TGTGCCAGCAGCGTAGGGGGACTAGCGGGAGTAGATACGCAGTATTTT. The encoded protein is CASSVGGLAGVDTQYF.

This clonotype was recorded many times. The rearrangement links TRBV9 to TRBJ2-3; 13 bases align to TRBD2. The length of the CDR3 is 17 residues. CDR1 and CDR2 from the germline V gene are SGDLS and YYNGEE. V gave up 0 bases and J gave up 5 bases; unmatched junction bases: 6. The CDR3 coding sequence is TGTGCCAGCAGCGTAGGGACTAGCGGGAGTTTAGGAGATACGCAGTATTTT. Translation: CASSVGTSGSLGDTQYF.

This clonotype was observed many times. V gene TRBV21-1 combines with J gene TRBJ2-7; the table assigns TRBD1, which was not confirmed against the DNA. TRBV21-1 is marked as a pseudogene. The CDR3 extends over 12 amino acids. In nucleotides, the CDR3 is TGTGCCAGCATTGGGGGGGTTAGCGAGCAGTACGTC. Translating it yields CASIGGVSEQYV.

This clonotype was detected many times. The chain carries TRBV9 and TRBJ1-2; D may be TRBD1 (6 bases). Germline V gives CDR1 SGDLS, CDR2 YYNGEE. The CDR3 sequence is 14 residues long. V was shortened by 0 bases and J by 6 bases, with 12 bases between the two germline ends. CDR3 bases: TGTGCCAGCAGCGTAGTGGGACAAGCGGATGGCTACACCTTC. Protein: CASSVVGQADGYTF. Using reference TRBV9 and TRBJ1-2 for the parts outside the CDR3, the full variable domain is DSGVTQTPKHLITATGQRVTLRCSPRSGDLSVYWYQQSLDQGLQFLIQYYNGEERAKGNILERFSAQQFPDLHSELNLSSLELGDSALYFCASSVVGQADGYTFGSGTRLTVV.

This clonotype turned up a few times. The gene calls are TRBV9 and TRBJ1-6; 7 nucleotides match TRBD1. V lost 0 bases to trimming and J lost 7 bases; unmatched junction nucleotides: 4. CDR1 is SGDLS and CDR2 is YYNGEE in the germline V gene. This CDR3 is built from 15 residues. CDR3 region: CASSVEGAVNSPLHF. In DNA, the CDR3 is TGTGCCAGCAGCGTAGAGGGGGCGGTCAATTCACCCCTCCACTTT.

This clonotype was found many times. Here the CDR3 DNA reads TGTGCCAGCAGCCCCTCCGGGACAGGGGCCACAGATACGCAGTATTTT. This codes for CASSPSGTGATDTQYF. This chain links TRBV9 with TRBJ2-3; 10 nucleotides line up with TRBD1. The CDR3 sequence is 16 residues long. The junction had 7 bases not matched to a gene; V was cut back by 4 bases and J by 2 bases. Germline V lookup: CDR1 SGDLS, CDR2 YYNGEE.

This clonotype appeared many times. This sequence joins TRBV9 and TRBJ2-3; weak D call: TRBD2 (6 bases). V gave up 4 bases and J gave up 4 bases, with 19 bases separating them. CDR3 size: 16 residues. Germline V gene data show CDR1 as SGDLS and CDR2 as YYNGEE. The CDR3 sequence is CASSIGGSVFPDTQYF. CDR3 coding DNA: TGTGCCAGCAGCATCGGGGGTAGCGTATTCCCAGATACGCAGTATTTT.